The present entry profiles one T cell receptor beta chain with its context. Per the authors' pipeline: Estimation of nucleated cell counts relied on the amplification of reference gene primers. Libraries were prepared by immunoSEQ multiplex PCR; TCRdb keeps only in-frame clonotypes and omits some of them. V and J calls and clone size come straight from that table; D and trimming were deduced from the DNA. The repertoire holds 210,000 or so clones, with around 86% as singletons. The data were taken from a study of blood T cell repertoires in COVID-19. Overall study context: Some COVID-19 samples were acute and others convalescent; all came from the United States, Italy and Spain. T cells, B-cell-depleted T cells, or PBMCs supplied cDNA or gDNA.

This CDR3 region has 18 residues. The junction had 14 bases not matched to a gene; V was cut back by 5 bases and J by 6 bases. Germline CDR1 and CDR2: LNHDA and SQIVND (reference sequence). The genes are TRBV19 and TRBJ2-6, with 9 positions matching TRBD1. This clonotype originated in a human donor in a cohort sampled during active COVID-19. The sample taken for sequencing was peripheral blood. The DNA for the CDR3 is TGTGCCAGTAGTTCGCATGGGACAGGGAGAGTTTCGGCCAACGTCCTGACTTTC. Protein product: CASSSHGTGRVSANVLTF. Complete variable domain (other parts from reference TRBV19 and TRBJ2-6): DGGITQSPKYLFRKEGQNVTLSCEQNLNHDAMYWYRQDPGQGLRLIYYSQIVNDFQKGDIAEGYSVSREKKESFPLTVTSAQKNPTAFYLCASSSHGTGRVSANVLTFGAGSRLTVL.